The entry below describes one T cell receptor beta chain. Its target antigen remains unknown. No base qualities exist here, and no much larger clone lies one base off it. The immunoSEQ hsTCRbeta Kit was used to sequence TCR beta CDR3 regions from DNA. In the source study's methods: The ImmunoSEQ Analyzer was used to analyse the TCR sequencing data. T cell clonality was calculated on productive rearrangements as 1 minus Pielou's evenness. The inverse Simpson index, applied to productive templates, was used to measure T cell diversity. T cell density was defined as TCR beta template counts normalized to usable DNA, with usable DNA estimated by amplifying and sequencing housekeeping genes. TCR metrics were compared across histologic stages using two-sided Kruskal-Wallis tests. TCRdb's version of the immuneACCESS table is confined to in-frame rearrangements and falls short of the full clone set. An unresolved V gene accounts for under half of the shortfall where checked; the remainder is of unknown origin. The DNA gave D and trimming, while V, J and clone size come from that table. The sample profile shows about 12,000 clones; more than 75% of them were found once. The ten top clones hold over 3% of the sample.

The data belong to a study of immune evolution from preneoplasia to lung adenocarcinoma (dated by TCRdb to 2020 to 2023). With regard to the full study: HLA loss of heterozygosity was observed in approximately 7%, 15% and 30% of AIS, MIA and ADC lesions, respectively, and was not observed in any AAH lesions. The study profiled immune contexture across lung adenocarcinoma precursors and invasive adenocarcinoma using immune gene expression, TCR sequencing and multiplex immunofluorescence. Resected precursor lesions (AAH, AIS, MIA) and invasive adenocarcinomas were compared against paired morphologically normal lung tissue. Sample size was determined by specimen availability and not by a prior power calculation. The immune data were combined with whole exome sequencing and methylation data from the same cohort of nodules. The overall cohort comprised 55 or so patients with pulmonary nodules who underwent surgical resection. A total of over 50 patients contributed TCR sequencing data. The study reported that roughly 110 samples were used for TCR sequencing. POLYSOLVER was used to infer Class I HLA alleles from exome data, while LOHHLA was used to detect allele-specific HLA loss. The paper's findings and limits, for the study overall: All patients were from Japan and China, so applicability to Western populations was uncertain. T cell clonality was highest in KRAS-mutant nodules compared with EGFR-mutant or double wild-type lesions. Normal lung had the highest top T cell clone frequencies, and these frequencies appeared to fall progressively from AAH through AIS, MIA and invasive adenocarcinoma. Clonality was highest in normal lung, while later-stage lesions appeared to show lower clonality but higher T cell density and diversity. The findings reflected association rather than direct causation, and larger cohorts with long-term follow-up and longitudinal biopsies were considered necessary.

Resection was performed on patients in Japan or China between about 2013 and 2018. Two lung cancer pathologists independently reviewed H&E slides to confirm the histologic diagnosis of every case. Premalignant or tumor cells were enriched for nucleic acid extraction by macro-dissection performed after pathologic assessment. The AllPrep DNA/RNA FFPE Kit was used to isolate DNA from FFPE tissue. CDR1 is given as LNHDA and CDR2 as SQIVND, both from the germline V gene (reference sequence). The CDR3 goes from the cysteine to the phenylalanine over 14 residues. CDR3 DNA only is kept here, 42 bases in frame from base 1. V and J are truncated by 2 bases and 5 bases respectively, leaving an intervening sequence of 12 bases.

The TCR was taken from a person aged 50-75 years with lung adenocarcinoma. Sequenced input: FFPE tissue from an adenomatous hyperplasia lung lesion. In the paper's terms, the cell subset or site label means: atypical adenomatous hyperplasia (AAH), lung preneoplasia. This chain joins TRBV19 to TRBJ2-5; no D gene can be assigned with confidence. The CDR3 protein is CASSIRSSSETQYF. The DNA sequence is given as TGTGCCAGTAGTATAAGGTCCAGTTCGGAGACCCAGTACTTC.